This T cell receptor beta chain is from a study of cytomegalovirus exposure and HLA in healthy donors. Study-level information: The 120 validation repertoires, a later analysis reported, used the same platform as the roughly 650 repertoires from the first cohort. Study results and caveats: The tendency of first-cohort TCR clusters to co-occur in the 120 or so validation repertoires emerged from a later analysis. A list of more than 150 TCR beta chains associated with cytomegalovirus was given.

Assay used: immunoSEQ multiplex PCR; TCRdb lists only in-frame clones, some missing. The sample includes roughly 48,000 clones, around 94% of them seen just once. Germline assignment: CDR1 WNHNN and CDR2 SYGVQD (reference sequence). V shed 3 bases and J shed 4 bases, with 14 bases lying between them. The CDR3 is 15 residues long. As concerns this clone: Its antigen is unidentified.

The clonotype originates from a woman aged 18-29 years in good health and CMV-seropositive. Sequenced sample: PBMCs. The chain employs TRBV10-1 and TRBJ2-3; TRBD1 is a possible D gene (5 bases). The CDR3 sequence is CASSDGQGFADTQYF. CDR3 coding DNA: TGCGCCAGCAGTGACGGCCAGGGTTTCGCAGATACGCAGTATTTT.